These 25 T cell receptor beta chains share one sample of origin, sequenced in a study of blood T cell repertoires in COVID-19. The repertoire was sequenced with immunoSEQ multiplex PCR; TCRdb's copy has only in-frame clones and lacks some. The data show around 72,000 clones, 75% to 90% seen once. Sample: peripheral blood. The receptors here all came from a woman over 75 with acute or convalescent COVID-19.

V gene TRBV24-1 combines with J gene TRBJ2-2; possible D gene TRBD1, 5 bases. The CDR3 has 15 amino acids. Germline assignment: CDR1 KGHDR and CDR2 SFDVKD. Trimming shortened V by 0 bases and J by 6 bases, and 10 bases separated the two germline ends. CDR3 sequence: CATSDLGQGPGELFF. CDR3 nucleotide sequence: TGTGCCACCAGTGATTTGGGGCAGGGCCCCGGGGAGCTGTTTTTT.

The chain has TRBV19 and TRBJ1-4, with TRBD1 matching over 8 bases. Germline V gene data show CDR1 as LNHDA and CDR2 as SQIVND (reference sequence). The CDR3 extends over 15 amino acids. V was clipped by 5 bases and J by 3 bases; unmatched bases: 5. CDR3 coding DNA: TGTGCCAGTAGTCCCGGACAGGGCCCTAATGAAAAACTGTTTTTT. Translation gives CASSPGQGPNEKLFF.

CDR3 residues: CAIGRGERDEQFF. The DNA of the CDR3 is TGTGCCATCGGGAGGGGGGAGCGAGATGAGCAGTTCTTC. The chain recombines TRBV10-3 with TRBJ2-1; a possible D gene is TRBD2 (7 bases). The CDR3 length is 13 residues. Germline lookup yields CDR1 ENHRY and CDR2 SYGVKD. Trimming removed 8 bases from V and 8 bases from J, with 16 bases in between.

The gene calls are TRBV6-6 and TRBJ2-1; TRBD2 agrees at 8 bases. V shed 7 bases, J shed 7 bases, and the junction held 15 bases outside the gene matches. The germline CDR1 and CDR2 sequences are MNHNY and SVGAGI (reference sequence). The CDR3 runs to 16 residues. The CDR3 protein is CASTTGGGSSGNEQFF. The CDR3 coding sequence is TGTGCCAGCACCACAGGCGGGGGGTCCTCGGGGAATGAGCAGTTCTTC.

V gene TRBV9 combines with J gene TRBJ2-3, with 10 positions matching TRBD1. The CDR3 length is 16 residues. Germline lookup yields CDR1 SGDLS and CDR2 YYNGEE. Unmatched junction bases numbered 9, after V lost 3 bases and J lost 5 bases. The CDR3 DNA reads TGTGCCAGCAGCGCCGATCGACAGGGGGCAGGAGATACGCAGTATTTT. This encodes CASSADRQGAGDTQYF.

V is TRBV19 and J is TRBJ1-1; 9 positions agree with TRBD1. The CDR3 has 16 amino acids. V lost 5 bases to trimming and J lost 1 base; unmatched junction nucleotides: 8. Germline V lookup: CDR1 LNHDA, CDR2 SQIVND (reference sequence). The CDR3 DNA is TGTGCCAGTAGTGTCGGGACAGGGCGGGGGAACACTGAAGCTTTCTTT. Amino acid sequence: CASSVGTGRGNTEAFF.

Concerning this clone itself: Different DNA sequences within this sample yield the same CDR3. This chain connects TRBV27 to TRBJ2-2, with D possibly matching TRBD2 (6 bases). Trimming left V 3 bases short and J 5 bases short, with 13 bases between. Germline-derived CDR1 and CDR2 are MNHEY and SMNVEV (reference sequence). The CDR3 runs 15 residues. The CDR3 DNA reads as TGTGCCAGCAGTTTCGGGACTTCTGGGACCGGGGAGCTGTTTTTT. Translating gives CASSFGTSGTGELFF.

This chain connects TRBV5-1 to TRBJ2-3; 9 bases are a match to TRBD1. Looked up from germline, CDR1 is SGHRS and CDR2 is YFSETQ. The V and J ends lost 4 bases and 2 bases, in that order; junction bases with no gene match: 5. The CDR3 sequence is 15 residues long. CDR3 nucleotides: TGCGCCAGCAGCACCGGACAGGGGATCACAGATACGCAGTATTTT. Protein: CASSTGQGITDTQYF.

The V call is TRBV5-8, the J call TRBJ1-4, with a possible D match to TRBD1 (5 bases). The CDR3 has 15 amino acids. The V end was cut by 4 bases, the J end by 7 bases, with 17 bases between. The germline gives CDR1 SGHTS, CDR2 YDEGEE. Written as DNA, the CDR3 is TGTGCCAGCAGCCCAGTTGGGCAGGGAGGTGAAAAACTGTTTTTT. Its protein product is CASSPVGQGGEKLFF.

In its sample, this clone was seen a few times. The rearrangement uses TRBV19 and TRBJ2-3; 9 bases line up with TRBD1. Trimming cost V 7 bases and J 1 base; bases outside gene matches: 6. CDR3 length: 15 amino acids. Germline loops: CDR1 LNHDA, CDR2 SQIVND (reference sequence). CDR3 nucleotides: TGTGCCAGTACCGGGGACAGGGTGGGCACAGATACGCAGTATTTT. Translation: CASTGDRVGTDTQYF.

V gene TRBV19 combines with J gene TRBJ1-5, with TRBD1 as a possible D gene (6 bases). This CDR3 has 13 residues. V lost 5 bases and J lost 7, with 12 bases in between. Germline-derived CDR1 and CDR2 are LNHDA and SQIVND (reference sequence). The CDR3 nucleotides are TGTGCCAGTAGTGTGGGGGCTCGACAGCCCCAGCATTTT. It translates to CASSVGARQPQHF.

The rearrangement uses TRBV19 and TRBJ2-1; the match to TRBD2 covers 11 bases. V trimming: 3 bases; J trimming: 7 bases; junction bases outside the gene matches: 8. The CDR3 covers 16 residues. CDR1 and CDR2 from the germline V gene are LNHDA and SQIVND (reference sequence). The CDR3 region has the DNA TGTGCCAGTAGTATTGGTCTAGCGGGAGGATTAAATGAGCAGTTCTTC. It codes for CASSIGLAGGLNEQFF.

The chain joins TRBV5-5 to TRBJ2-1; 11 positions agree with TRBD2. The germline V gene encodes CDR1 SGHKS and CDR2 YYEKEE (reference sequence). The CDR3 covers 15 residues. V lost 4 bases to trimming and J lost 6 bases; unmatched junction nucleotides: 6. The CDR3 reads CASSRLAGRVNEQFF. The CDR3 coding sequence is TGTGCCAGCAGCCGACTAGCGGGACGGGTCAATGAGCAGTTCTTC.

This clone was seen once. The rearrangement links TRBV5-5 to TRBJ2-1, with 11 bases matching TRBD2. Germline loops: CDR1 SGHKS, CDR2 YYEKEE (reference sequence). The CDR3 loop spans 15 amino acids. Trimming cost V 1 base and J 6 bases; bases outside gene matches: 3. In DNA form, the CDR3 reads TGTGCCAGCAGCTTGAGGCTAGCGGGGGGCAATGAGCAGTTCTTC. Translation: CASSLRLAGGNEQFF.

The rearrangement links TRBV5-6 to TRBJ1-2; D is uncertain. The CDR3 is made up of 13 amino acids. Germline assignment: CDR1 SGHDT and CDR2 YYEEEE. V lost 0 bases to trimming and J lost 6 bases, with 9 bases between them. The CDR3 DNA is TGTGCCAGCAGCTTGGGAAGTCTAGATGGCTACACCTTC. Amino acid sequence: CASSLGSLDGYTF.

The chain combines TRBV9 with TRBJ1-1, with D perhaps TRBD1 (5 bases). V gave up 0 bases and J gave up 5 bases, with 11 bases separating them. The CDR3 is 14 amino acids. Germline CDR1 and CDR2: SGDLS and YYNGEE. Here the CDR3 reads CASSVVAGMTEAFF. In nucleotides, the CDR3 is TGTGCCAGCAGCGTAGTCGCAGGGATGACTGAAGCTTTCTTT.

The chain uses TRBV5-6 and TRBJ2-7, with TRBD1 matching over 9 bases. This CDR3 contains 15 residues. The V gene end was trimmed by 1 base and the J gene end by 5 bases; junction bases not matched to a gene: 7. CDR1 is SGHDT, CDR2 YYEEEE, per germline. CDR3 in amino acids: CASSLSGTGKNEQYF. The CDR3 bases are TGTGCCAGCAGCTTGAGCGGGACAGGGAAGAACGAGCAGTACTTC. The full variable domain, completed using reference TRBV5-6 and TRBJ2-7, is DAGVTQSPTHLIKTRGQQVTLRCSPKSGHDTVSWYQQALGQGPQFIFQYYEEEERQRGNFPDRFSGHQFPNYSSELNVNALLLGDSALYLCASSLSGTGKNEQYFGPGTRLTVT.

The chain carries TRBV5-1 and TRBJ1-4, with 7 positions matching TRBD1. V lost 5 bases and J lost 5; bases outside the gene matches: 9. CDR1 and CDR2 from the germline V gene are SGHRS and YFSETQ. This CDR3 spans 15 amino acids. The CDR3 DNA reads as TGCGCCAGCAGTAATCCTTGGGACAGCAATGAAAAACTGTTTTTT. This gives the protein CASSNPWDSNEKLFF.

The chain carries TRBV7-8 and TRBJ1-6; 8 nucleotides align to TRBD1. This CDR3 is 14 amino acids long. Germline V lookup: CDR1 SGHVS, CDR2 FQNEAQ. Trimming took 8 bases from V and 7 from J; bases not matched to a gene: 7. In DNA, the CDR3 is TGTGCCAGCGCAGGGGGCGCGGGGAATTCACCCCTCCACTTT. Residues: CASAGGAGNSPLHF.

The rearrangement uses TRBV12-3 or TRBV12-4 and TRBJ2-5; D is uncertain. Trimming removed 6 bases from V and 9 bases from J, with 14 bases in between. The CDR3 runs to 12 residues. The chain's CDR3 is CASSSYNEAQYF. The CDR3 nucleotides read TGTGCCAGCAGCTCCTACAACGAGGCCCAGTACTTC.

The rearrangement links TRBV5-1 to TRBJ2-1; 11 bases match TRBD2. The CDR3 has 19 amino acids. After removal of 3 bases from V and 9 bases from J, the junction contained 20 bases not matched to a gene. Germline V gives CDR1 SGHRS, CDR2 YFSETQ. DNA for the CDR3: TGCGCCAGCAGCTCCTCCGGGACAGTACTAGCGGGAGTATATAGTGAGCAGTTCTTC. Translation gives CASSSSGTVLAGVYSEQFF.

Note on this clone: The junction shows a germline mismatch at one end, possibly a read error. This sequence joins TRBV10-2 and TRBJ1-2; D is perhaps TRBD1 (6 bases). The CDR3 totals 14 residues. The germline V gene encodes CDR1 WSHSY and CDR2 SAAADI. The CDR3 protein is CASSQSKGGNGYTF. The CDR3 bases are TGCGCCAGCAGTCAGTCCAAAGGGGGAAATGGCTACACCTTC.

This clone was observed once. This chain links TRBV20-1 with TRBJ1-1; 7 bases line up with TRBD1. The germline gives CDR1 DFQATT, CDR2 SNEGSKA (reference sequence). The V segment lost 3 bases and the J segment 13 bases; nucleotides outside the gene matches: 8. The CDR3 runs 11 residues. CDR3 DNA: TGCAGTGCTAGGACCGGGACAGAGGGTTTCTTT. Encoded protein: CSARTGTEGFF.

As DNA, the CDR3 is TGTGCCAGCAGACAGGAGAGCAATCAGCCCCAGCATTTT. Protein: CASRQESNQPQHF. This rearrangement joins TRBV2 to TRBJ1-5, with D possibly being TRBD1 (5 bases). In germline, CDR1 is SNHLY, CDR2 FYNNEI. The ends were cut back, 6 bases at V and 1 base at J, with 7 bases in the middle. CDR3 length: 13 amino acids.

The genes are TRBV7-3 and TRBJ2-1, with a tentative D call TRBD2 (6 bases). CDR3 length: 15 amino acids. Looked up from germline, CDR1 is SGHTA and CDR2 is FQGTGA. The V gene lost 0 bases and the J gene lost 6 bases, with 12 bases spanning the gap. CDR3 loop: CASSLTRGAFNEQFF. CDR3 in DNA: TGTGCCAGCAGCTTAACTCGCGGGGCCTTCAATGAGCAGTTCTTC.